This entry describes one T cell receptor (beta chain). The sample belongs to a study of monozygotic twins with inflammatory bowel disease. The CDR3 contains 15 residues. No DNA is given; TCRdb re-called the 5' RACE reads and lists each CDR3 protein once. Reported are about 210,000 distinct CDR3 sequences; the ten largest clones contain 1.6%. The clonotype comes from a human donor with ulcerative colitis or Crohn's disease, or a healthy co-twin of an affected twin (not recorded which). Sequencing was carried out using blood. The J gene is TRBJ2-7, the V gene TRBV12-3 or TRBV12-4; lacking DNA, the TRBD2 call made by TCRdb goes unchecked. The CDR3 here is CASSLAPAEFNEQYF.